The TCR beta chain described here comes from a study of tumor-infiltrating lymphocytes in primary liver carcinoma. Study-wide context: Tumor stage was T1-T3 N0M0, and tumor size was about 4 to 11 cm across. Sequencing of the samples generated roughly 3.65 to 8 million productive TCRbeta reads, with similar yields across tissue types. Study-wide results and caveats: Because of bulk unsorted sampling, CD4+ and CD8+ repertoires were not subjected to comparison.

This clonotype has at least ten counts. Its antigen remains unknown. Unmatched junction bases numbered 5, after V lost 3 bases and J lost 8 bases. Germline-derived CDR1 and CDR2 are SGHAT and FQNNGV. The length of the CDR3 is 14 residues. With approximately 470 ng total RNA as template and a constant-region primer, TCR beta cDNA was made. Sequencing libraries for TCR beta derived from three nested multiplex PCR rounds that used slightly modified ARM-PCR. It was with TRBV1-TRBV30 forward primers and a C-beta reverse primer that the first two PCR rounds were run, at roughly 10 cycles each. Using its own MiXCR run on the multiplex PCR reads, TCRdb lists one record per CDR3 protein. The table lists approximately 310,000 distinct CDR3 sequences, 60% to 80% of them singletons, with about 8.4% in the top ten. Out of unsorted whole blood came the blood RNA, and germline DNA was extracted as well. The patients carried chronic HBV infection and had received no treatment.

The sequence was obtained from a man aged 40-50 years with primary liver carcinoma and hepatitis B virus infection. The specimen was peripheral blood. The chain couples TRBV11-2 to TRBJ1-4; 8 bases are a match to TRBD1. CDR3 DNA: TGTGCCAGCAGCTTGACAGGGGCCGACGAAAAACTGTTTTTT. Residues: CASSLTGADEKLFF.